This passage covers 24 T cell receptor beta chains from one sample sequenced in a study of beta chain features in type 1 diabetes. The study, taken as a whole, reports: Type 1 diabetes patients showed a moderate but significant shortening of TCRB CDR3s in all four CD4+ subsets.

Investigators reverse transcribed all isolated RNA, so they sequenced expressed TCRB transcripts. Profiling relied on immunoSEQ multiplex PCR, and the TCRdb table lists in-frame clones only, not all of them. Altogether a few hundred thousand clones are present, less than 15% being singletons, with the ten largest covering about 0.015%. The antigens for these receptors are not known. Material for sequencing was naive CD4+ T cells from blood. These receptors were collected from a woman between 18 and 30 years old with type 1 diabetes.

The chain combines TRBV19 with TRBJ2-2, with 8 bases lining up with TRBD1. The V and J ends lost 5 bases and 3 bases, in that order; junction bases with no gene match: 11. The CDR3 has 17 amino acids. Germline values: CDR1 LNHDA, CDR2 SQIVND (reference sequence). The CDR3 loop is CASSSPPGQVDTGELFF. For the CDR3, the DNA is TGTGCCAGTAGTTCCCCCCCGGGACAGGTAGACACCGGGGAGCTGTTTTTT.

Only one count was recorded for this clone. The chain joins TRBV1 to TRBJ2-1; the D segment call TRBD2 is taken from the table without a DNA check. TRBV1 is given as a pseudogene. This CDR3 is built from 16 residues. The CDR3: CARLMRAGGRYNEQFF. The CDR3 bases are TGCGCCAGACTGATGAGGGCGGGAGGGCGCTACAATGAGCAGTTCTTC.

This clone has more than one count but fewer than ten. The V and J genes are TRBV2 and TRBJ2-5, with 9 bases identical to TRBD1. Germline assignment: CDR1 SNHLY and CDR2 FYNNEI. This CDR3 comprises 12 residues. V dropped 7 bases and J dropped 7; count of bases not matched to a gene: 4. The CDR3 protein is CASIPGQGTQYF. CDR3 coding DNA: TGTGCCAGCATTCCGGGACAGGGGACCCAGTACTTC. The variable domain in full, completed from reference TRBV2 and TRBJ2-5, reads EPEVTQTPSHQVTQMGQEVILRCVPISNHLYFYWYRQILGQKVEFLVSFYNNEISEKSEIFDDQFSVERPDGSNFTLKIRSTKLEDSAMYFCASIPGQGTQYFGPGTRLLVL.

The chain is built from TRBV5-4 and TRBJ2-1; D perhaps matches TRBD1 (6 bases). Germline V gene data show CDR1 as SGHNT and CDR2 as YYREEE (reference sequence). The CDR3 spans 15 residues. V gave up 1 base and J gave up 4 bases, with 12 bases separating them. CDR3 sequence (DNA): TGTGCCAGCAGCTTGAACAGGGATGTATACAATGAGCAGTTCTTC. This gives the protein CASSLNRDVYNEQFF.

This clone occurred a few times. The chain links TRBV25-1 to TRBJ1-1; D unresolved. V lost 2 bases, J lost 0 bases, and 4 bases lay in between. The CDR3 spans 13 residues. CDR1 MGHDK and CDR2 SYGVNS come from the germline V gene. DNA of the CDR3: TGTGCCAGCAGTGAACATGTGAACACTGAAGCTTTCTTT. It codes for CASSEHVNTEAFF. The variable domain in full, completed from reference TRBV25-1 and TRBJ1-1, reads EADIYQTPRYLVIGTGKKITLECSQTMGHDKMYWYQQDPGMELHLIHYSYGVNSTEKGDLSSESTVSRIRTEHFPLTLESARPSHTSQYLCASSEHVNTEAFFGQGTRLTVV.

The chain carries TRBV6-6 and TRBJ2-7, with a weak D call TRBD2 (6 bases). Trimming took 2 bases from V and 4 from J, leaving 12 bases between them. This CDR3 has 14 amino acids. Germline lookup yields CDR1 MNHNY and CDR2 SVGAGI (reference sequence). In DNA form, the CDR3 reads TGTGCCAGCAGTTACCTCGGAGGGAGATACGAGCAGTACGTC. Its protein product is CASSYLGGRYEQYV.

This clone was observed a handful of times. J is TRBJ1-4 and V is TRBV9, with D unclear. The CDR3 contains 12 residues. The germline V gene has CDR1 SGDLS and CDR2 YYNGEE. V lost 0 bases and J lost 10, with 7 bases in between. CDR3: CASSVARGKLFF. Written as DNA, the CDR3 is TGTGCCAGCAGCGTAGCTAGAGGAAAACTGTTTTTT.

This rearrangement joins TRBV6-6 to TRBJ2-5; tentatively, D is TRBD1 (5 bases). V shed 4 bases and J shed 1 base, with 10 bases lying between them. The germline V gene has CDR1 MNHNY and CDR2 SVGAGI (reference sequence). The CDR3 is made up of 14 amino acids. Here the CDR3 reads CASSLSQVQETQYF. Here the CDR3 DNA reads TGTGCCAGCAGTTTGTCACAGGTCCAAGAGACCCAGTACTTC.

The genes are TRBV19 and TRBJ2-2; TRBD1 aligns across 10 bases. The V segment lost 6 bases and the J segment 5 bases; nucleotides outside the gene matches: 0. CDR3 length: 13 residues. Per the germline V gene, CDR1 is LNHDA and CDR2 is SQIVND (reference sequence). The CDR3 spells CASRGQGTGELFF. CDR3 DNA: TGTGCCAGTAGGGGACAGGGGACCGGGGAGCTGTTTTTT. The full variable domain, completed using reference TRBV19 and TRBJ2-2, is DGGITQSPKYLFRKEGQNVTLSCEQNLNHDAMYWYRQDPGQGLRLIYYSQIVNDFQKGDIAEGYSVSREKKESFPLTVTSAQKNPTAFYLCASRGQGTGELFFGEGSRLTVL.

This clone was seen more than once but under ten times. V and J are TRBV7-9 and TRBJ2-5; 9 bases are a match to TRBD2. CDR3 size: 14 residues. Trimming took 4 bases from V and 4 from J; bases not matched to a gene: 4. The germline gives CDR1 SEHNR, CDR2 FQNEAQ (reference sequence). The CDR3 DNA reads as TGTGCCAGCAGCTCCAAAGCGGGAGGAGAGACCCAGTACTTC. This sequence encodes CASSSKAGGETQYF.

There are a few counts of this clone. CDR3 sequence reads: CASSLARAGLYNEQFF. The CDR3 DNA reads as TGTGCCAGCAGCTTAGCAAGGGCGGGACTGTACAATGAGCAGTTCTTC. The chain links TRBV7-8 to TRBJ2-1; possible D gene TRBD2, 6 bases. The germline V gene has CDR1 SGHVS and CDR2 FQNEAQ. V lost 0 bases and J 4 bases, leaving 13 bases between the germline ends. This CDR3 contains 16 residues.

This sequence joins TRBV19 and TRBJ2-3; 11 nucleotides agree with TRBD1. With 2 bases clipped from V and 3 bases from J, the junction kept 7 bases outside the gene matches. Germline V gene lookup returns CDR1 LNHDA and CDR2 SQIVND (reference sequence). This CDR3 is 17 amino acids long. The DNA of the CDR3 is TGTGCCAGTAGTATATTACCCGGACAGGGGGCGACAGATACGCAGTATTTT. Encoded protein: CASSILPGQGATDTQYF. The variable domain in full, with the rest retrieved from reference TRBV19 and TRBJ2-3, is DGGITQSPKYLFRKEGQNVTLSCEQNLNHDAMYWYRQDPGQGLRLIYYSQIVNDFQKGDIAEGYSVSREKKESFPLTVTSAQKNPTAFYLCASSILPGQGATDTQYFGPGTRLTVL.

The CDR3 DNA follows: TGTGCCAGCAGCCACTTCGGACTAGCGGATGTCACTAAGCAGTTCTTC. The encoded protein is CASSHFGLADVTKQFF. The genes are TRBV7-9 and TRBJ2-1, with 10 positions matching TRBD2. The CDR3 is 16 residues long. V dropped 5 bases and J dropped 11; count of bases not matched to a gene: 15. Germline CDR1 reads SEHNR; CDR2 reads FQNEAQ (reference sequence).

This clone was seen a few times. The V and J genes are TRBV5-6 and TRBJ1-1, with no clear D. With 4 bases removed from V and 1 base from J, the gap between germline ends came to 11 bases. Per germline, CDR1 SGHDT and CDR2 YYEEEE. This CDR3 comprises 14 residues. DNA of the CDR3: TGTGCCAGCAGCCTTAAAACATCGAACACTGAAGCTTTCTTT. As protein: CASSLKTSNTEAFF.

This clone was seen a few times. The rearrangement links TRBV29-1 to TRBJ1-1; D unresolved. Germline CDR1 reads SQVTM; CDR2 reads ANQGSEA. This CDR3 has 11 amino acids. Trimming removed 2 bases from V and 7 bases from J, with 8 bases in between. The CDR3 region has the DNA TGCAGCGTTGAAATTCCCCTTGAAGCTTTCTTT. Translating it yields CSVEIPLEAFF. The full variable domain, in which reference TRBV29-1 and TRBJ1-1 provide the parts outside the CDR3, is SAVISQKPSRDICQRGTSLTIQCQVDSQVTMMFWYRQQPGQSLTLIATANQGSEATYESGFVIDKFPISRPNLTFSTLTVSNMSPEDSSIYLCSVEIPLEAFFGQGTRLTVV.

The V and J genes are TRBV4-2 and TRBJ2-1; tentatively, D is TRBD1 (5 bases). This CDR3 is 15 amino acids long. V was trimmed by 1 base and J by 3 bases, leaving 10 bases between them. Germline CDR1 reads LGHNA; CDR2 reads YNFKEQ. In nucleotides, the CDR3 is TGTGCCAGCAGCCAAGCCCAGGGCCGCTACAATGAGCAGTTCTTC. Its protein is CASSQAQGRYNEQFF.

This clone was seen ten or more times. The V and J genes are TRBV29-1 and TRBJ2-7, with 8 bases lining up with TRBD1. The CDR3 extends over 13 amino acids. The V gene's germline CDR1 is SQVTM and CDR2 ANQGSEA. V lost 4 bases and J lost 3; bases outside the gene matches: 5. As DNA, the CDR3 is TGCAGCGTTGGGACAGGGTATATCTACGAGCAGTACTTC. This gives the protein CSVGTGYIYEQYF.

This chain uses TRBV7-2 with TRBJ2-3; D might be TRBD2 (6 bases). This CDR3 spans 12 amino acids. Germline CDR1 is SGHTA and CDR2 is FQGNSA. Trimming shortened V by 4 bases and J by 9 bases, and 11 bases separated the two germline ends. The CDR3 here is CASSSTSRTQYF. Here the CDR3 DNA reads TGTGCCAGCAGCTCGACTAGTCGAACGCAGTATTTT. Full variable domain (outside the CDR3, taken from reference TRBV7-2 and TRBJ2-3): GAGVSQSPSNKVTEKGKDVELRCDPISGHTALYWYRQSLGQGLEFLIYFQGNSAPDKSGLPSDRFSAERTGGSVSTLTIQRTQQEDSAVYLCASSSTSRTQYFGPGTRLTVL.

The CDR3 DNA follows: TGCGCCAGCAGCTTGGGGCAGGGAGGAAGTGAGACCCAGTACTTC. Its protein product is CASSLGQGGSETQYF. V usage is TRBV5-1 and J usage is TRBJ2-5; a possible D gene is TRBD2 (6 bases). V was shortened by 0 bases and J by 5 bases, with 14 bases between the two germline ends. CDR1 SGHRS and CDR2 YFSETQ come from the germline V gene. This CDR3 is built from 15 residues.

The table lists this clone with a few counts. The genes are TRBV19 and TRBJ1-1; D is undetermined. Germline CDR1 reads LNHDA; CDR2 reads SQIVND (reference sequence). V was trimmed by 4 bases and J by 5 bases, leaving 8 bases between them. The CDR3 consists of 12 residues. This CDR3 is CASSTSGTEAFF. CDR3 DNA: TGTGCCAGTAGTACATCGGGGACTGAAGCTTTCTTT.

The rearrangement uses TRBV7-9 and TRBJ2-2; D is possibly TRBD2 (6 bases). V was clipped by 2 bases and J by 4 bases, with 11 bases between them. The germline V gene encodes CDR1 SEHNR and CDR2 FQNEAQ (reference sequence). This CDR3 comprises 15 residues. In nucleotides, the CDR3 is TGTGCCAGCAGCTTAATGGACTATACCACCGGGGAGCTGTTTTTT. This codes for CASSLMDYTTGELFF.

The rearrangement uses TRBV9 and TRBJ2-2; TRBD2 might be the D (5 bases). V lost 2 bases to trimming and J lost 8 bases, with 10 bases between them. The CDR3 totals 13 residues. The V gene's germline CDR1 is SGDLS and CDR2 YYNGEE. DNA of the CDR3: TGTGCCAGCAGCGTCTCCAGAGGGGGGGAGCTGTTTTTT. It is translated as CASSVSRGGELFF.

This clone was observed a few times. This chain connects TRBV28 to TRBJ2-5, with 9 bases identical to TRBD1. Germline V gives CDR1 MDHEN, CDR2 SYDVKM. This CDR3 is built from 14 residues. V lost 6 bases to trimming and J lost 4 bases; unmatched junction nucleotides: 6. This chain's CDR3 is CASRGQGLSETQYF. The CDR3 DNA is TGTGCCAGCAGGGGACAGGGTCTATCAGAGACCCAGTACTTC.

Points on this clone: The sample holds other DNA sequences that translate to the same CDR3. Here the CDR3 DNA reads TGTGCCAGCAGCCTGGGTCAGGGCGCGAATGAGCAGTTCTTC. This translates into CASSLGQGANEQFF. The chain uses TRBV7-9 and TRBJ2-1; TRBD1 might be the D (5 bases). V lost 5 bases to trimming and J lost 7 bases, with 15 bases between them. The length of the CDR3 is 14 residues. CDR1 and CDR2 (germline): SEHNR, FQNEAQ (reference sequence).